This paragraph covers one TCR beta chain sequence. Assay used: immunoSEQ multiplex PCR; TCRdb lists only in-frame clones, some missing. The sample lists fewer than 100,000 clones, 85% to 90% seen once, with around 5.4% in the top ten. With cryopreserved PBMCs as the source, roughly 2 micrograms of genomic DNA went to TCR beta libraries. V gave up 4 bases and J gave up 10 bases; unmatched junction bases: 9. Germline V gene sequence: CDR1 LNHDA, CDR2 SQIVND (reference sequence). This CDR3 is built from 14 residues. The sample comes from a study of cytotoxic CD8 clonotypes in ibrutinib-treated CLL. Whole-study context: The patients, some 12 relapsed/refractory and approximately 15 treatment-naive, included 17 who were IGHV unmutated. Mean values per sample were 255,043 productive templates and 98,000 or so productive rearrangements.

The sequence came from a human donor with chronic lymphocytic leukemia. The sequenced sample was PBMCs, obtained before ibrutinib treatment. The rearrangement links TRBV19 to TRBJ1-4; 7 nucleotides match TRBD1. The CDR3, as DNA: TGTGCCAGTAGTACCAGACAGGGCGTTGTAAAACTGTTTTTT. Protein product: CASSTRQGVVKLFF.